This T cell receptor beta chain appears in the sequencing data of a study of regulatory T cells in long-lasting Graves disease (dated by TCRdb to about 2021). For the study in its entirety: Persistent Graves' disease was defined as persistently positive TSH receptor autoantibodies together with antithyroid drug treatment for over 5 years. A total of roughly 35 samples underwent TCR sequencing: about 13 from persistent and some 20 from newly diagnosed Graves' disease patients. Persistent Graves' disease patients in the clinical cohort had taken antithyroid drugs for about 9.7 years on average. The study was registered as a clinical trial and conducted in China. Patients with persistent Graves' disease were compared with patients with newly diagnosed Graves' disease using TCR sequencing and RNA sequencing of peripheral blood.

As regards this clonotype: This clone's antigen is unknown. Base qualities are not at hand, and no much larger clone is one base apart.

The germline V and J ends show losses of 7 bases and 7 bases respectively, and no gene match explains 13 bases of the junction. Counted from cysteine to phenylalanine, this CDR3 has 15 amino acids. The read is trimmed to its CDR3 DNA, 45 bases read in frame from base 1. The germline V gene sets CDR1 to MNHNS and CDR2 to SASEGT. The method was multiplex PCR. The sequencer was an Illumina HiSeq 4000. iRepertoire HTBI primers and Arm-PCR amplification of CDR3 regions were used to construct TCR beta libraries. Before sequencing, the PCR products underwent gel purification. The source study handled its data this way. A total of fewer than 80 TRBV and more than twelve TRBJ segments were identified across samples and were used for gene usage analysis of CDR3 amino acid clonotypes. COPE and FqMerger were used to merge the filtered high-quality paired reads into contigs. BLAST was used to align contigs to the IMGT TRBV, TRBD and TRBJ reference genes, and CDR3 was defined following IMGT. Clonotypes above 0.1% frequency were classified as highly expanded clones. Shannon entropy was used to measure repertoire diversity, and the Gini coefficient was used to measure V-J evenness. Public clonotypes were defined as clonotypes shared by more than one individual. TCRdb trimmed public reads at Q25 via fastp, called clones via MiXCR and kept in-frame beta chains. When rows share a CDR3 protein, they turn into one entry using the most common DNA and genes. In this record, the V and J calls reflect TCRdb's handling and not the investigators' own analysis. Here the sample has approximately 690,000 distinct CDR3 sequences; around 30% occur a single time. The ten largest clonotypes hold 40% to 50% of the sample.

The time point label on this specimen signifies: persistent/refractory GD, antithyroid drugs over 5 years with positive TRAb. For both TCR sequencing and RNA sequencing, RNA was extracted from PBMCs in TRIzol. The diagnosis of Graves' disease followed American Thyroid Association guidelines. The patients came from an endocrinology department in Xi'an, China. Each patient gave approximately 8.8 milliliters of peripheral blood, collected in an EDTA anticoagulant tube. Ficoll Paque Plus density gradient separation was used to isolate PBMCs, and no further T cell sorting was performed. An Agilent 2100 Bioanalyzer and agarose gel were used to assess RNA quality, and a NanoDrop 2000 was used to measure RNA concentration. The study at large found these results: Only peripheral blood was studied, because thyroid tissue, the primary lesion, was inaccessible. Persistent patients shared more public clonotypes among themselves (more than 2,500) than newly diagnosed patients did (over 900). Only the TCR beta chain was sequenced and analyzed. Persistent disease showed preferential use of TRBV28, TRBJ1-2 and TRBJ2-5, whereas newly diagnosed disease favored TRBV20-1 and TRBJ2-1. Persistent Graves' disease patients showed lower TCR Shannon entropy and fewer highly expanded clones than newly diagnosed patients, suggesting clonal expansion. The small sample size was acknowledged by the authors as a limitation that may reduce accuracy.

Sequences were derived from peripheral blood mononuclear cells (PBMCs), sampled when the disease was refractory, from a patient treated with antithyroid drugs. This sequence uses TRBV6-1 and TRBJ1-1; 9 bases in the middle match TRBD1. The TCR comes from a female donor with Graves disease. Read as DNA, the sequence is TGTGCCAGCAAATATGCGGGGACAGGGCGGCATGAAGCTTTCTTT. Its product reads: CASKYAGTGRHEAFF.